A single sample gave rise to the 19 T cell receptor beta chains below, sequenced in a study of a mutant IDH1 vaccine in newly diagnosed glioma. The antigens these receptors bind are not known. Assay: immunoSEQ multiplex PCR; the TCRdb copy retains only in-frame clones and omits some. The table lists about 64,000 clones, 65% to 85% of them singletons. Sample time point: week 11, during vaccination. Vaccination comprised doses that each held 300 ug of mutant IDH1 20-mer peptide, plus topical imiquimod. The source was PBMCs, collected from a glioma patient whose treatment included an IDH1 peptide vaccine. These receptors were collected from a woman aged 50 to 60 with glioma.

The chain is built from TRBV4-1 and TRBJ2-7, with D possibly matching TRBD2 (6 bases). The CDR3 consists of 15 residues. Trimming cost V 0 bases and J 12 bases, with 21 bases left between them. Germline CDR1 is MGHRA and CDR2 is YSYEKL. The CDR3 reads CASSQDINGRSSGYF. CDR3 nucleotide sequence: TGCGCCAGCAGCCAAGATATCAACGGGAGATCTTCGGGGTACTTC.

The J gene is TRBJ2-7, the V gene TRBV11-3; D may correspond to TRBD1 or TRBD2 (6 bases each). Looked up from germline, CDR1 is SGHNT and CDR2 is YENEEA. V lost 0 bases and J 5 bases, leaving 17 bases between the germline ends. CDR3 length equals 16 residues. CDR3 DNA: TGTGCCAGCAGCTTAGATCTTACCAGGGGAGGCGACGAGCAGTACTTC. This codes for CASSLDLTRGGDEQYF.

This clone was observed a single time. The V and J genes are TRBV6-1 and TRBJ1-5, with 7 bases lining up with TRBD1. The germline V gene has CDR1 MNHNS and CDR2 SASEGT. V lost 9 bases, J lost 0 bases, and 8 bases stayed unmatched. The length of the CDR3 is 15 residues. The CDR3 is CASRQGLYSNQPQHF. In DNA, the CDR3 is TGTGCCAGTAGACAGGGTTTATATAGCAATCAGCCCCAGCATTTT.

The chain is built from TRBV30 and TRBJ1-5; D might be TRBD1 (6 bases). The CDR3 has 14 residues. The V and J ends lost 3 bases and 5 bases respectively, with 14 bases between them. Germline CDR1 is GTSNPN and CDR2 is SVGIG (reference sequence). The CDR3 DNA follows: TGTGCCTGGAGGTCCGGGACATGGGATCAGCCCCAGCATTTT. Residues: CAWRSGTWDQPQHF.

The chain carries TRBV10-1 and TRBJ1-1, with D uncertain. The germline V gene has CDR1 WNHNN and CDR2 SYGVQD (reference sequence). The CDR3 consists of 14 residues. V gave up 8 bases and J gave up 0 bases, with 13 bases separating them. The CDR3 bases are TGCGCCAGCTCTCCGGGCAGGATGAACACTGAAGCTTTCTTT. It codes for CASSPGRMNTEAFF.

The V and J genes are TRBV2 and TRBJ1-2, with no clear D. Germline CDR1 SNHLY, CDR2 FYNNEI. The CDR3 contains 13 residues. Between the trimmed V and J ends, which lost 6 bases and 7 bases, there was a span of 15 bases. CDR3 region: CASSRATASGYTF. CDR3 nucleotides: TGTGCCAGCAGCCGGGCCACGGCCTCTGGCTACACCTTC. The entire variable domain, with the rest obtained from reference TRBV2 and TRBJ1-2, is as follows: EPEVTQTPSHQVTQMGQEVILRCVPISNHLYFYWYRQILGQKVEFLVSFYNNEISEKSEIFDDQFSVERPDGSNFTLKIRSTKLEDSAMYFCASSRATASGYTFGSGTRLTVV.

The chain combines TRBV25-1 with TRBJ1-4, with D perhaps TRBD1 (5 bases). This CDR3 is 15 amino acids long. Germline V gene data show CDR1 as MGHDK and CDR2 as SYGVNS. V lost 4 bases, J lost 9 bases, and 18 bases lay in between. CDR3 sequence (DNA): TGTGCCAGCAGTGGCTCGAGGGACTCTCTGAAAAAACTGTTTTTT. Translated: CASSGSRDSLKKLFF.

This rearrangement joins TRBV5-1 to TRBJ1-2; maybe TRBD1 (5 bases). Germline assignment: CDR1 SGHRS and CDR2 YFSETQ. The CDR3 runs to 15 residues. V dropped 3 bases and J dropped 4 bases, with 16 bases sitting between them. For the CDR3, the DNA is TGCGCCAGCAGCTCGGGACCGACCATTTCCTATGGCTACACCTTC. This translates into CASSSGPTISYGYTF.

The rearrangement joins TRBV30 to TRBJ1-2; D gene ambiguous. Germline V gives CDR1 GTSNPN, CDR2 SVGIG (reference sequence). The CDR3 is 17 amino acids. Trimming removed 2 bases from V and 2 bases from J, with 21 bases in between. CDR3 loop: CAWSRREELLVNYGYTF. The CDR3 DNA reads TGTGCCTGGAGTCGGAGGGAGGAACTTCTAGTCAACTATGGCTACACCTTC.

The chain joins TRBV29-1 to TRBJ2-1, with 7 bases fitting TRBD1. After removal of 6 bases from V and 8 bases from J, the junction contained 7 bases not matched to a gene. CDR1 SQVTM and CDR2 ANQGSEA come from the germline V gene. This CDR3 has 12 amino acids. The CDR3: CSVRDSVDEQFF. As DNA, the CDR3 is TGCAGCGTCCGGGACAGTGTCGATGAGCAGTTCTTC.

The gene calls are TRBV2 and TRBJ1-1; tentative D call: TRBD1 (5 bases). V gave up 8 bases and J gave up 1 base, with 14 bases separating them. The CDR3 is 14 amino acids. From germline, CDR1 is SNHLY and CDR2 FYNNEI. The CDR3 bases are TGTGCCAGCGCGGCAGGGAGTCGGAACACTGAAGCTTTCTTT. Translated: CASAAGSRNTEAFF.

This chain links TRBV5-6 with TRBJ2-7, with 11 nucleotides matching TRBD2. The length of the CDR3 is 16 residues. V shed 7 bases and J 5 bases; nucleotides not matched to a gene: 14. Germline V gives CDR1 SGHDT, CDR2 YYEEEE. CDR3 sequence (DNA): TGTGCCAGCTGGCGATATAGCGGGGGGGCCGGCAACGAGCAGTACTTC. Translation gives CASWRYSGGAGNEQYF.

The chain recombines TRBV18 with TRBJ2-7; TRBD1 agrees at 8 bases. The CDR3 has 14 amino acids. J lost 5 bases, V lost 1 base, and 4 bases had no gene match. Looked up from germline, CDR1 is KGHSH and CDR2 is LQKENI. The CDR3 DNA sequence: TGTGCCAGCTCACCACAGACAGGGGAGAACGAGCAGTACTTC. It specifies CASSPQTGENEQYF.

J is TRBJ1-2 and V is TRBV2, with D perhaps matching TRBD1 (5 bases). Per germline, CDR1 SNHLY and CDR2 FYNNEI. Between the trimmed V and J ends, which lost 2 bases and 4 bases, there was a span of 14 bases. The CDR3 runs 15 residues. CDR3 sequence: CASSERDSASYGYTF. CDR3 DNA sequence: TGTGCCAGCAGTGAACGCGACAGCGCTTCCTATGGCTACACCTTC. Based on the CDR3 plus reference TRBV2 and TRBJ1-2, the full variable domain is EPEVTQTPSHQVTQMGQEVILRCVPISNHLYFYWYRQILGQKVEFLVSFYNNEISEKSEIFDDQFSVERPDGSNFTLKIRSTKLEDSAMYFCASSERDSASYGYTFGSGTRLTVV.

The CDR3: CASSVGEGGATQYF. The CDR3 DNA is TGTGCCAGCAGCGTAGGGGAGGGAGGAGCGACCCAGTACTTC. The V call is TRBV9, the J call TRBJ2-5, with 7 bases lining up with TRBD2. Germline V gene lookup returns CDR1 SGDLS and CDR2 YYNGEE. Losses at the gene ends were 0 bases for V and 7 bases for J; bases not matched to a gene: 6. This CDR3 contains 14 residues.

J is TRBJ1-1 and V is TRBV7-8; 7 bases align to TRBD1. Looked up from germline, CDR1 is SGHVS and CDR2 is FQNEAQ. Unmatched junction bases numbered 4, after V lost 0 bases and J lost 3 bases. This CDR3 contains 15 residues. CDR3 loop: CASSLAWQGDTEAFF. Written as DNA, the CDR3 is TGTGCCAGCAGCTTAGCTTGGCAGGGGGACACTGAAGCTTTCTTT.

The chain carries TRBV11-2 and TRBJ2-3; 9 bases map to TRBD2. This CDR3 has 17 residues. J gave up 2 bases and V 0 bases, and 6 bases lay outside the gene matches. The germline V gene encodes CDR1 SGHAT and CDR2 FQNNGV. CDR3 in DNA: TGTGCCAGCAGCTTAGAGGCTAGCGGGGCCCACACAGATACGCAGTATTTT. This codes for CASSLEASGAHTDTQYF.

This sequence joins TRBV30 and TRBJ2-1; tentative D call: TRBD1 (6 bases). The CDR3 length is 15 residues. V lost 3 bases and J lost 4, with 16 bases in between. Germline loops: CDR1 GTSNPN, CDR2 SVGIG (reference sequence). Here the CDR3 reads CAWRPGTRSYNEQFF. The CDR3 region has the DNA TGTGCCTGGAGACCCGGGACACGGTCTTACAATGAGCAGTTCTTC.

This chain joins TRBV11-2 and TRBJ2-7; D perhaps matches TRBD1 (6 bases). Trimming removed 5 bases from V and 9 bases from J, with 20 bases in between. The CDR3 consists of 14 residues. The germline CDR1 and CDR2 sequences are SGHAT and FQNNGV. The CDR3 loop is CASSLSLGTSGQYF. For the CDR3, the DNA is TGTGCCAGCAGCCTATCCCTAGGGACATCCGGGCAGTACTTC. The variable domain in full, completed from reference TRBV11-2 and TRBJ2-7, reads EAGVAQSPRYKIIEKRQSVAFWCNPISGHATLYWYQQILGQGPKLLIQFQNNGVVDDSQLPKDRFSAERLKGVDSTLKIQPAKLEDSAVYLCASSLSLGTSGQYFGPGTRLTVT.